Presented here are 25 T cell receptor beta chains from one specimen sequenced in a study of human T cells and chemical hapten exposure. TCRdb independently ran MiXCR on the RACE reads; one entry per CDR3 protein. The sample lists 60,000 to 80,000 distinct CDR3 sequences, about 7% occurring once. The time point here: pre-sensitization, week 0. Documented treatment: therapeutic diphenylcyclopropenone sensitization with weekly scalp DPC. Specimen: whole blood, collected in connection with sensitization to the hapten diphenylcyclopropenone (DPC). The receptor set was obtained from a woman in her twenties or thirties with alopecia areata. Some clones in this sample may be carry-over from other donors' samples.

Ten or more counts support this clonotype. The chain uses TRBV20-1 and TRBJ1-6, with TRBD1 identical over 8 bases. This CDR3 is 13 amino acids long. The V segment lost 6 bases and the J segment 6 bases; nucleotides outside the gene matches: 4. Germline V gene sequence: CDR1 DFQATT, CDR2 SNEGSKA (reference sequence). The CDR3 nucleotides read TGCAGTGCCACTACAGGGGGTAATTCACCCCTCCACTTT. It encodes CSATTGGNSPLHF.

This clonotype appeared a few times. An end of the junction differs from the germline gene, which may be a read error. J is TRBJ2-2 and V is TRBV2; maybe TRBD2 (5 bases). Per germline, CDR1 SNHLY and CDR2 FYNNEI. The CDR3 contains 15 residues. The CDR3 sequence is CVSSRRQADTGELFF. CDR3 sequence (DNA): TGTGTCAGCAGCCGGAGGCAGGCAGACACCGGGGAGCTGTTTTTT.

This clonotype was recorded many times. The CDR3 sequence: CASSPTGGDYEQYF. CDR3 DNA sequence: TGTGCCAGCTCACCTACAGGGGGGGACTACGAGCAGTACTTC. The V and J genes are TRBV18 and TRBJ2-7; perhaps TRBD1 as D (8 bases). Germline assignment: CDR1 KGHSH and CDR2 LQKENI. V was cut by 3 bases and J by 3 bases, with 12 bases left in between. This CDR3 comprises 14 residues.

Details on this clonotype: A much bigger clone sits one base away, suggesting this may be a read error. The chain links TRBV7-2 to TRBJ2-5, with no clear D. V was clipped by 1 base and J by 6 bases, with 12 bases between them. The germline V gene encodes CDR1 SGHTA and CDR2 FQGNSA. The CDR3 is 14 residues long. The DNA of the CDR3 is TGTGCCAGCAGCTTAGACAGTGCAGTACAGACCCAGTACTTC. Its translation: CASSLDSAVQTQYF. Together with reference TRBV7-2 and TRBJ2-5, the CDR3 gives the full variable domain: GAGVSQSPSNKVTEKGKDVELRCDPISGHTALYWYRQSLGQGLEFLIYFQGNSAPDKSGLPSDRFSAERTGGSVSTLTIQRTQQEDSAVYLCASSLDSAVQTQYFGPGTRLLVL.

The chain links TRBV29-1 to TRBJ1-1; weak D call: TRBD1 (5 bases). V was shortened by 1 base and J by 5 bases, with 11 bases between the two germline ends. The germline V gene encodes CDR1 SQVTM and CDR2 ANQGSEA. The CDR3 sequence is 13 residues long. CDR3 nucleotides: TGCAGCGTTGAAGCGGGGGGATGGACTGAAGCTTTCTTT. It translates to CSVEAGGWTEAFF. Based on the CDR3 plus reference TRBV29-1 and TRBJ1-1, the full variable domain is SAVISQKPSRDICQRGTSLTIQCQVDSQVTMMFWYRQQPGQSLTLIATANQGSEATYESGFVIDKFPISRPNLTFSTLTVSNMSPEDSSIYLCSVEAGGWTEAFFGQGTRLTVV.

This clonotype was observed many times. The chain recombines TRBV14 with TRBJ1-2; 8 bases are shared with TRBD1. Germline CDR1 and CDR2: SGHDN and FVKESK. After removal of 4 bases from V and 7 bases from J, the junction contained 8 bases not matched to a gene. This CDR3 has 14 amino acids. For the CDR3, the DNA is TGTGCCAGCAGCCCGCGGACAGGGTGGGGTGGCTACACCTTC. Amino acid sequence: CASSPRTGWGGYTF.

This clonotype was seen repeatedly, ten times or more. The CDR3, as DNA: TGCGCCAGCAGCTTGTGGGATTTCTCCTACAATGAGCAGTTCTTC. Translated, it gives CASSLWDFSYNEQFF. The chain couples TRBV5-1 to TRBJ2-1, with no clear D. V dropped 1 base and J dropped 0 bases, with 8 bases sitting between them. Looked up from germline, CDR1 is SGHRS and CDR2 is YFSETQ. The CDR3 runs to 15 residues.

This clonotype was found many times. The chain combines TRBV9 with TRBJ2-3, with D possibly being TRBD2 (6 bases). Trimming left V 4 bases short and J 5 bases short, with 14 bases between. This CDR3 has 14 amino acids. The germline V gene encodes CDR1 SGDLS and CDR2 YYNGEE. The CDR3 nucleotides are TGTGCCAGCAGCCCCCGGCTAGCGTTAGATACGCAGTATTTT. Translating gives CASSPRLALDTQYF.

This clonotype was seen at least ten times. The V gene is TRBV7-6, the J gene TRBJ1-4; no firm D call. Germline CDR1 and CDR2: SGHVS and FNYEAQ. The CDR3 is 15 amino acids. V lost 1 base, J lost 7 bases, and 13 bases lay in between. CDR3 sequence: CASSLERRNSEKLFF. CDR3 sequence (DNA): TGTGCCAGCAGCTTAGAACGGCGGAACTCTGAAAAACTGTTTTTT.

There are many counts of this clonotype. The CDR3 is CSVGTGENSPLHF. CDR3 coding DNA: TGCAGCGTTGGAACAGGGGAAAATTCACCCCTCCACTTT. The rearrangement uses TRBV29-1 and TRBJ1-6, with 7 bases fitting TRBD1. J lost 7 bases, V lost 4 bases, and 4 bases had no gene match. CDR3 length equals 13 residues. CDR1 and CDR2 (germline): SQVTM, ANQGSEA.

This clonotype was detected ten times or more. The chain links TRBV3-1 to TRBJ2-3; D is uncertain. The germline V gene encodes CDR1 LGHDT and CDR2 YNNKEL (reference sequence). Between the trimmed V and J ends, which lost 8 bases and 0 bases, there was a span of 9 bases. This CDR3 spans 13 amino acids. The CDR3: CASGFVSTDTQYF. The CDR3 nucleotides are TGTGCCAGCGGTTTCGTTAGCACAGATACGCAGTATTTT.

Ten or more counts support this clonotype. The V call is TRBV12-3 or TRBV12-4, the J call TRBJ1-2; D remains unclear. V gave up 1 base and J gave up 7 bases, with 16 bases separating them. The CDR3 covers 15 residues. Here the CDR3 reads CASSLVDGVLSGYTF. The CDR3 nucleotides read TGTGCCAGCAGTTTAGTGGACGGAGTCCTCTCTGGCTACACCTTC.

With regard to this clonotype: This may stem from a read error, because a much larger clone lies one nucleotide away. The chain recombines TRBV19 with TRBJ1-5; the D is unclear. Trimming pared 1 base from V and 8 bases from J, leaving 9 bases between. The CDR3 runs to 13 residues. From germline, CDR1 is LNHDA and CDR2 SQIVND (reference sequence). The CDR3 DNA follows: TGTGCCAGTAGTATAGGGTGTGAGAAGCCCCAGCATTTT. Translated, it gives CASSIGCEKPQHF. The full variable domain, rest sourced from reference TRBV19 and TRBJ1-5, is DGGITQSPKYLFRKEGQNVTLSCEQNLNHDAMYWYRQDPGQGLRLIYYSQIVNDFQKGDIAEGYSVSREKKESFPLTVTSAQKNPTAFYLCASSIGCEKPQHFGDGTRLSIL.

By its share, this clonotype is medium-sized. The V and J genes are TRBV6-5 and TRBJ2-7, with 11 positions matching TRBD2. This CDR3 is 17 amino acids long. V lost 2 bases, J lost 2 bases, and 8 bases stayed unmatched. The germline V gene has CDR1 MNHEY and CDR2 SVGAGI. CDR3 in amino acids: CASSYGTTSGAPYEQYF. The CDR3 nucleotides are TGTGCCAGCAGTTACGGGACGACTAGCGGGGCTCCCTACGAGCAGTACTTC.

A word on this clonotype: This clone may be a read error of a much larger clone one base away. The rearrangement uses TRBV10-3 and TRBJ1-1; TRBD1 agrees at 7 bases. The ends lost 2 bases at V and 6 bases at J; junction bases unmatched: 0. This CDR3 is built from 12 residues. CDR1 ENHRY and CDR2 SYGVKD come from the germline V gene. The CDR3: CAISERGPEAFF. CDR3 nucleotides: TGTGCCATCAGTGAGAGGGGGCCTGAAGCTTTCTTT.

This clonotype has at least ten counts. V usage is TRBV6-5 and J usage is TRBJ2-1, with 10 positions matching TRBD2. This CDR3 region has 16 residues. Trimming cost V 0 bases and J 8 bases; bases outside gene matches: 7. Germline CDR1 is MNHEY and CDR2 is SVGAGI. For the CDR3, the DNA is TGTGCCAGCAGTTACTCGAGCGGGGGGGGTTCCCATGAGCAGTTCTTC. This translates into CASSYSSGGGSHEQFF.

This chain uses TRBV9 with TRBJ2-7; the D gene is possibly TRBD2 (6 bases). The CDR3 is 14 residues long. V lost 3 bases to trimming and J lost 0 bases, with 10 bases between them. Germline values: CDR1 SGDLS, CDR2 YYNGEE. The CDR3 is CASSAPGGSYEQYF. CDR3 coding DNA: TGTGCCAGCAGCGCCCCCGGGGGCTCCTACGAGCAGTACTTC.

This clonotype was seen at least ten times. The chain links TRBV21-1 to TRBJ1-3. TRBV21-1 is tagged as a pseudogene. The CDR3 runs to 15 residues. CDR3 sequence: CASSRLESSGNTIYF. The CDR3 region has the DNA TGTGCCAGCAGCCGATTGGAGTCCTCTGGAAACACCATATATTTT.

This clonotype occurred many times. CDR3 protein: CASSIEATGATSYEQYF. Written as DNA, the CDR3 is TGTGCCAGTAGTATAGAAGCGACAGGGGCCACCTCCTACGAGCAGTACTTC. V is TRBV19 and J is TRBJ2-7; TRBD1 agrees at 8 bases. V shed 0 bases, J shed 0 bases, and the junction held 7 bases outside the gene matches. This CDR3 spans 17 amino acids. Germline V gene lookup returns CDR1 LNHDA and CDR2 SQIVND (reference sequence).

The chain carries TRBV5-1 and TRBJ1-4; D is unresolved. With 4 bases removed from V and 8 bases from J, the gap between germline ends came to 12 bases. CDR3 length equals 13 residues. Germline V lookup: CDR1 SGHRS, CDR2 YFSETQ. This CDR3 is CASSPRGREKLFF. In DNA, the CDR3 is TGCGCCAGCAGCCCACGGGGTCGGGAAAAACTGTTTTTT. Filled out from reference TRBV5-1 and TRBJ1-4, the complete variable domain reads KAGVTQTPRYLIKTRGQQVTLSCSPISGHRSVSWYQQTPGQGLQFLFEYFSETQRNKGNFPGRFSGRQFSNSRSEMNVSTLELGDSALYLCASSPRGREKLFFGSGTQLSVL.

This clonotype appeared many times. The chain is built from TRBV7-6 and TRBJ2-6; possibly TRBD2 for D (5 bases). Germline CDR1 SGHVS, CDR2 FNYEAQ. Trimming left V 2 bases short and J 3 bases short, with 17 bases between. The CDR3 sequence is 18 residues long. CDR3 region: CASSLSEGSLGGANVLTF. The CDR3 nucleotides read TGTGCCAGCAGCTTAAGTGAGGGATCTCTTGGTGGGGCCAACGTCCTGACTTTC. The entire variable domain, with the rest obtained from reference TRBV7-6 and TRBJ2-6, is as follows: GAGVSQSPRYKVTKRGQDVALRCDPISGHVSLYWYRQALGQGPEFLTYFNYEAQQDKSGLPNDRFSAERPEGSISTLTIQRTEQRDSAMYRCASSLSEGSLGGANVLTFGAGSRLTVL.

This clonotype was counted ten times or more. The chain has TRBV5-1 and TRBJ2-3, with a weak D call TRBD2 (5 bases). The V and J ends lost 1 base and 0 bases respectively, with 6 bases between them. CDR1 is SGHRS and CDR2 is YFSETQ in the germline V gene. This CDR3 spans 14 amino acids. The CDR3 spells CASSLTGSTDTQYF. CDR3 bases: TGCGCCAGCAGCTTGACGGGGAGCACAGATACGCAGTATTTT.

The sample holds many counts of this clonotype. The chain uses TRBV12-3 or TRBV12-4 and TRBJ2-5; the match to TRBD1 covers 11 bases. This CDR3 is 16 amino acids long. V lost 3 bases to trimming and J lost 4 bases; unmatched junction nucleotides: 7. The CDR3 DNA reads as TGTGCCAGCAGTTTGGGGATCGGGACAGGGGGAGAGACCCAGTACTTC. It specifies CASSLGIGTGGETQYF.

This clonotype was detected many times. This chain connects TRBV6-1 to TRBJ2-7; a possible D gene is TRBD2 (6 bases). The length of the CDR3 is 15 residues. V lost 6 bases to trimming and J lost 3 bases, with 18 bases between them. Germline CDR1 reads MNHNS; CDR2 reads SASEGT. The CDR3 DNA reads as TGTGCCAGCAGAGGCGGTAGTAGCGGACTCTACGAGCAGTACTTC. Residues: CASRGGSSGLYEQYF.

This clonotype was observed at least ten times. The rearrangement joins TRBV5-4 to TRBJ1-4; D not resolved. The germline CDR1 and CDR2 sequences are SGHNT and YYREEE (reference sequence). Trimming stripped 0 bases from V and 3 bases from J, with 27 bases between. CDR3 length: 21 residues. The chain's CDR3 is CASSLADPSAILADSNEKLFF. The CDR3 DNA sequence: TGTGCCAGCAGCTTGGCGGACCCGTCAGCCATCTTAGCTGATTCTAATGAAAAACTGTTTTTT.